One and the same sample provided the 22 T cell receptor beta chains below, sequenced in a study of tumor-infiltrating lymphocytes in primary liver carcinoma. The investigators made TCR beta cDNA from roughly 0.45 ug total RNA, using a constant-region primer. Each TCR beta library was derived from three nested multiplex PCR rounds that employed slightly modified ARM-PCR. TRBV1-TRBV30 forward and Cbeta reverse primers drove the first two roughly 9-cycle rounds. TCRdb reprocessed the multiplex PCR reads with MiXCR, giving one entry per CDR3 protein. Here the sample spans about 54,000 distinct CDR3 sequences, over 65% being singletons. From around 20-30 mg of unsorted bulk tissue, DNA and RNA were co-extracted together. Sequencing was performed on liver tumor tissue from sampling region 2. Indicated subset: tumor region T2, inferior pole. The receptors stem from a man in his forties with primary liver carcinoma and hepatitis B virus infection.

In this sample, this clonotype turned up many times. This chain joins TRBV4-1 and TRBJ2-1; the D is unclear. The V end lost 5 bases, the J end lost 0 bases, and 17 bases lay between the germline ends. CDR1 and CDR2 from the germline V gene are MGHRA and YSYEKL. The CDR3 runs 17 residues. The CDR3 DNA reads as TGCGCCAGCAGCGGCTTAGGCATAGGGATCTCCTACAATGAGCAGTTCTTC. This translates into CASSGLGIGISYNEQFF.

On this clonotype: This CDR3 is missing its conserved last phenylalanine or tryptophan, likely due to a read error. The rearrangement uses TRBV13 and TRBJ2-1, with D uncertain. CDR3 size: 11 residues. CDR1 and CDR2 (germline): PRHDT, FYEKMQ (reference sequence). DNA for the CDR3: TGTCCCAGCAGCCTAATAAATGAGCAGTTCTCC. Translated, it gives CPSSLINEQFS.

This chain uses TRBV7-8 with TRBJ2-1; tentative D call: TRBD2 (5 bases). The length of the CDR3 is 15 residues. Germline-derived CDR1 and CDR2 are SGHVS and FQNEAQ. V dropped 10 bases and J dropped 5 bases, with 21 bases sitting between them. The CDR3 region is CANSSTLGVDNEQFF. The CDR3 DNA reads as TGTGCCAATAGTTCCACTCTGGGAGTTGACAATGAGCAGTTCTTC.

This clonotype appeared a single time. Compared with germline, one end of the junction differs, possibly owing to a read error. The chain links TRBV11-1 to TRBJ2-7; D is unclear. The CDR3 spans 15 residues. Germline loops: CDR1 SGHAT, CDR2 FQDESV (reference sequence). In nucleotides, the CDR3 is TGTGCCGGCAGCTTCGACGTACAATTCTCCTACGAGCAGTACTTC. Translated: CAGSFDVQFSYEQYF.

Turning to this clonotype: The junction differs from germline at one of its ends, possibly a read error. The rearrangement joins TRBV11-2 to TRBJ1-2; D may be TRBD1 (5 bases). Per the germline V gene, CDR1 is SGHAT and CDR2 is FQNNGV. The CDR3 is made up of 14 amino acids. The chain's CDR3 is CASREMDITYGNTF. CDR3 sequence (DNA): TGTGCCAGCAGAGAGATGGACATCACCTATGGCAACACCTTC.

The rearrangement uses TRBV6-4 and TRBJ2-1; 11 bases line up with TRBD2. The CDR3 is made up of 17 amino acids. Germline values: CDR1 MRHNA, CDR2 SNTAGT. With 5 bases clipped from V and 5 bases from J, the junction kept 11 bases outside the gene matches. CDR3 amino acids: CASSLLAGESGHNEQFF. For the CDR3, the DNA is TGTGCCAGCAGTTTACTAGCGGGAGAAAGTGGACACAATGAGCAGTTCTTC.

Notes on this clonotype: In this CDR3 the conserved last residue, phenylalanine or tryptophan, is missing, so a read error is likely. The chain links TRBV12-3 or TRBV12-4 to TRBJ2-5; D call uncertain. This CDR3 is 11 amino acids long. CDR3 residues: CAGSRQETQYC. As DNA, the CDR3 is TGTGCCGGCAGTAGGCAAGAGACCCAGTACTGC.

This sequence joins TRBV29-1 and TRBJ2-7; D unresolved. This CDR3 is 13 amino acids long. Germline values: CDR1 SQVTM, CDR2 ANQGSEA. Written as DNA, the CDR3 is TGCTGCGCCGGAGTCCTCGGAGCCTACGAGCAGTACTTC. Translating gives CCAGVLGAYEQYF.

This rearrangement joins TRBV10-3 to TRBJ2-7; no clear D. Trimming took 4 bases from V and 5 from J, leaving 15 bases between them. The length of the CDR3 is 14 residues. Looked up from germline, CDR1 is ENHRY and CDR2 is SYGVKD. Here the CDR3 reads CAISASQVNHEQYF. The DNA for the CDR3 is TGTGCCATCAGTGCCAGTCAGGTGAATCACGAGCAGTACTTC.

Concerning this clonotype: The CDR3 ends on some other residue instead of the conserved phenylalanine or tryptophan, so this is likely a read error. The chain employs TRBV4-1 and TRBJ2-2; D is unclear. The CDR3 totals 14 residues. Germline CDR1 reads MGHRA; CDR2 reads YSYEKL. CDR3 in amino acids: CASSQALNTVELFV. Here the CDR3 DNA reads TGCGCCAGCAGCCAAGCTCTGAACACCGTGGAGCTGTTTGTC.

Comments on this clonotype: Sequence at one end of the junction differs from germline and may be a read error. This chain connects TRBV29-1 to TRBJ2-1; 8 bases map to TRBD1. The CDR3 covers 14 residues. The germline gives CDR1 SQVTM, CDR2 ANQGSEA. The CDR3 loop reads CSVAGQGPLNEQFF. CDR3 sequence (DNA): TGCAGCGTTGCTGGACAGGGACCTTTGAATGAGCAGTTTTTC.

Note on this clonotype: At one end, the junction sequence differs from germline, possibly due to a read error. V gene TRBV30 combines with J gene TRBJ1-5, with D uncertain. The CDR3 loop spans 16 amino acids. The germline V gene has CDR1 GTSNPN and CDR2 SVGIG (reference sequence). Here the CDR3 reads CAWSEVGSASNQPQQF. CDR3 bases: TGTGCCTGGAGTGAAGTCGGGTCAGCTAGCAATCAGCCCCAGCAATTT.

About this clonotype: A read error may explain this, as a much larger clone is one base away. The rearrangement links TRBV19 to TRBJ2-3, with D tentatively TRBD1 (7 bases). This CDR3 contains 14 residues. Germline V gene data show CDR1 as LNHDA and CDR2 as SQIVND (reference sequence). For the CDR3, the DNA is TGTGCCTGTAGACCTCAGGGGGGCGCAGATACGCAGTATTTT. This gives the protein CACRPQGGADTQYF.

With respect to this clonotype: A single base separates this from a much larger clone, so it may be a read error. The genes are TRBV7-9 and TRBJ1-4; D gene unclear. CDR3 length: 14 residues. Germline V lookup: CDR1 SEHNR, CDR2 FQNEAQ (reference sequence). CDR3 sequence: CGSSLVGTNEKLFF. Here the CDR3 DNA reads TGTGGCAGCAGCTTAGTGGGTACTAATGAAAAACTGTTTTTT. The variable domain in full, with the rest retrieved from reference TRBV7-9 and TRBJ1-4, is DTGVSQNPRHKITKRGQNVTFRCDPISEHNRLYWYRQTLGQGPEFLTYFQNEAQLEKSRLLSDRFSAERPKGSFSTLEIQRTEQGDSAMYLCGSSLVGTNEKLFFGSGTQLSVL.

This clonotype was recorded once. At one end the junction does not follow the germline gene, possibly because of a read error. The rearrangement uses TRBV6-2 or TRBV6-3 and TRBJ2-1; 9 bases match TRBD2. The CDR3 is 15 residues long. In germline, CDR1 is MNHEY, CDR2 SVGEGT. CDR3 in amino acids: CTSSFSGSDSTEQFF. The CDR3 DNA is TGTACCAGCAGTTTTAGCGGGAGTGATTCGACTGAGCAGTTCTTC.

This chain connects TRBV16 to TRBJ1-4; unclear D gene. CDR3 size: 15 residues. Per germline, CDR1 KGHSY and CDR2 FQNENV. Trimming stripped 2 bases from V and 0 bases from J, with 7 bases between. CDR3 bases: TGTGCCAGCAGCCAACCGGGGACAACTAATGAAAAACTGTTTTTT. Translation: CASSQPGTTNEKLFF.

To note about this clonotype: The CDR3 does not close with the conserved phenylalanine or tryptophan, likely indicating a read error. This chain connects TRBV29-1 to TRBJ2-7; TRBD1 matches at 7 bases. The germline V gene encodes CDR1 SQVTM and CDR2 ANQGSEA. CDR3 size: 14 residues. V was pared by 5 bases and J by 2 bases, with 9 bases of the junction left unmatched. This chain's CDR3 is CSVITGDSPYEQYL. In DNA form, the CDR3 reads TGCAGCGTTATAACAGGGGACAGTCCCTACGAGCAGTACCTC.

In regard to this clonotype: One end of the junction is discordant with germline, which a read error may explain. The chain links TRBV7-8 to TRBJ2-7, with TRBD1 matching 7 bases. The CDR3 totals 13 residues. Germline CDR1 SGHVS, CDR2 FQNEAQ. The CDR3 DNA sequence: TGTGCCAGCAGCTCTACAGGGGTCTACGGGCAGTATTTC. Amino acids: CASSSTGVYGQYF. Variable domain in full (rest from reference TRBV7-8 and TRBJ2-7): GAGVSQSPRYKVAKRGQDVALRCDPISGHVSLFWYQQALGQGPEFLTYFQNEAQLDKSGLPSDRFFAERPEGSVSTLKIQRTQQEDSAVYLCASSSTGVYGQYFGPGTRLTVT.

A word on this clonotype: Just one base apart from a much larger clone, this may be a read error. The chain is built from TRBV28 and TRBJ2-5, with D possibly called TRBD1 or TRBD2 (7 bases each). The CDR3 contains 17 residues. In germline, CDR1 is MDHEN, CDR2 SYDVKM. Trimming cost V 4 bases and J 6 bases, with 24 bases left between them. The CDR3 loop is CASSSYGKGRGRKTQYF. The CDR3 nucleotides are TGTGCCAGCAGTTCATATGGGAAGGGGAGGGGGCGTAAGACCCAGTACTTC.

This clonotype was observed at least ten times. V usage is TRBV6-2 or TRBV6-3 and J usage is TRBJ2-3; 10 bases match TRBD1. J gave up 8 bases and V 2 bases, and 4 bases lay outside the gene matches. The CDR3 loop spans 14 amino acids. Germline values: CDR1 MNHEY, CDR2 SVGEGT. The CDR3 region has the DNA TGTGCCAGCAGTTACGGACAGGGGGTCCTTACGCAGTATTTT. Protein sequence: CASSYGQGVLTQYF.

A remark on this clonotype: Since no conserved phenylalanine or tryptophan closes the CDR3, a read error is the likely cause. The DNA is omitted, as the CDR3 cannot be located on it reliably, and the CDR3 follows TCRdb's listing. This sequence joins TRBV4-1 and TRBJ2-1; the D call TRBD2 from the table was never checked on the DNA. The CDR3 has 13 amino acids, counting both end residues. CDR1 is MGHRA and CDR2 is YSYEKL in the germline V gene. CDR3: CASSQASSVEQLS.

On this clonotype itself: Lacking the conserved final phenylalanine or tryptophan, this CDR3 likely reflects a read error. This chain joins TRBV12-3 or TRBV12-4 and TRBJ2-5; D ambiguous. V gave up 1 base and J gave up 3 bases, with 12 bases separating them. CDR3 length: 15 residues. The CDR3 DNA follows: TGTGCCAGCAGTTTAGACCAAGGATGGGAAGAGACCCAGTACGTC. This sequence encodes CASSLDQGWEETQYV.